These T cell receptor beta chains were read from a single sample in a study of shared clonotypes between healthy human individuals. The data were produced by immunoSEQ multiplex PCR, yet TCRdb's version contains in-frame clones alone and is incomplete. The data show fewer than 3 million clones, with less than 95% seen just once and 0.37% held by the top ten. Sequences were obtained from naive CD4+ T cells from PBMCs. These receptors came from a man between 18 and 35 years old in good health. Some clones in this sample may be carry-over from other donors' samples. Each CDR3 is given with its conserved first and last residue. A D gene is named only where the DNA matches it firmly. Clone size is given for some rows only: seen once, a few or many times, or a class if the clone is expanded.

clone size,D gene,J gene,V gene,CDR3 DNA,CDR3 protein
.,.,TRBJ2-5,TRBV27,TGTGCCAGCAAATCGGTTCGACTGGGGGAAGAGACCCAGTACTTC,CASKSVRLGEETQYF
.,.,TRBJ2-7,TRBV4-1,TGCGCCAGCAGCCAGCGTCAGGAGCCCACATTTTACGAGCAGTACTTC,CASSQRQEPTFYEQYF
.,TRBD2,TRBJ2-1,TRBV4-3,TGCGCCAGCAGCCAAGTAGGGACTAGCAATGAGCAGTTCTTC,CASSQVGTSNEQFF
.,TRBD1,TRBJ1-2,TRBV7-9,TGTGCCAGCAGTCCAACAGGGGACACTAACTATGGCTACACCTTC,CASSPTGDTNYGYTF
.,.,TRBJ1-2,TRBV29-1,TGCAGCGTTGGGGGTGCAGGGTTACGCGGCTACACCTTC,CSVGGAGLRGYTF
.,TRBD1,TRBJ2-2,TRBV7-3,TGTGCCAGCAGCTTAGTGGGGACAGTGAACACCGGGGAGCTGTTTTTT,CASSLVGTVNTGELFF
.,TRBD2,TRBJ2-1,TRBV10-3,TGTGCCATCAGTGACCGGGAGGGCCTCAATGAGCAGTTCTTC,CAISDREGLNEQFF
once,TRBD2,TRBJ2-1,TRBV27,TGTGCCAGCAGTCCCAGCGGGAGCTCCTACAATGAGCAGTTCTTC,CASSPSGSSYNEQFF
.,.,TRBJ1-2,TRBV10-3,TGTGCCATCAGAAACAGGGCTAGCTATGGCTACACCTTC,CAIRNRASYGYTF
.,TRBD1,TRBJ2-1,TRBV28,TGTGCCAGCAAACAGACAGGGGTCTACAATGAGCAGTTCTTC,CASKQTGVYNEQFF
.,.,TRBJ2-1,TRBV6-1,TGTGCCAGCAGACTGACTGTTAGCTCCTACAATGAGCAGTTCTTC,CASRLTVSSYNEQFF
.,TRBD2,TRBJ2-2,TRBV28,TGTGCCAGCTACCACCGACTAGCGGGAGGGACCGGGGAGCTGTTTTTT,CASYHRLAGGTGELFF
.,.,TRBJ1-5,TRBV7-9,TGTGCCAGCAGCGCGAACAGCCAGGAGCCCCAGCATTTT,CASSANSQEPQHF
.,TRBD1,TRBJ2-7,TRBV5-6,TGTGCCACCTCGGACAGGGCGTCGTACGAGCAGTACTTC,CATSDRASYEQYF
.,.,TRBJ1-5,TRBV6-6,TGTGCCAGCAGTAGGGGGGATCAGCCCCAGCATTTT,CASSRGDQPQHF
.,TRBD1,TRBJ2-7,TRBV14,TGTGCCAGCAGCCAAGCCCGATACAGGGGGCGCTTGGAGTTCGAGCAGTACTTC,CASSQARYRGRLEFEQYF
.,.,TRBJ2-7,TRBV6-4,TGTGCCAGCAGTGACGCAACGGGACACGACTCCTACGAGCAGTACTTC,CASSDATGHDSYEQYF
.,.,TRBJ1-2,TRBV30,TGTGCCTGGGGGGACGGCTGGGATGGCTACACCTTC,CAWGDGWDGYTF
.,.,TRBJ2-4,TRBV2,TGTGCCAGCCTTAACAGCCACTCGGAAAACATTCAGTACTTC,CASLNSHSENIQYF
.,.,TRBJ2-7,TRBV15,TGTGCCACCAGCAGAGATAACCCCTACGAGCAGTACTTC,CATSRDNPYEQYF
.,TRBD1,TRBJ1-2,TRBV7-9,TGTGCCAGCAGCCACGGGGACAGGCCTGGCTACACCTTC,CASSHGDRPGYTF
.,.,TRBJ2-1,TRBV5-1,TGCGCCAGCAGCTGGGACATTTATGAGCAGTTCTTC,CASSWDIYEQFF
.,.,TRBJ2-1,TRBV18,TGTGCCAGCTCACCACAGGCTACTGTTGGCAATGAGCAGTTCTTC,CASSPQATVGNEQFF
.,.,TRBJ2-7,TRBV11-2,TGTGCCAGCAGCTTAGATCGAGGGCAGCAGTACTTC,CASSLDRGQQYF
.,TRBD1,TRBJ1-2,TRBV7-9,TGTGCCAGCACCGCGGGACAGAACTTAGGGTATGGCTACACCTTC,CASTAGQNLGYGYTF
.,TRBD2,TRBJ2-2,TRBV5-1,TGCGCCAGCAGCGGGGATAGCGGGCTTCTCACCGGGGAGCTGTTTTTT,CASSGDSGLLTGELFF
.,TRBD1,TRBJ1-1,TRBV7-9,TGTGCCAGCAGCTTAAGGCAGGGGGACACTGAAGCTTTCTTT,CASSLRQGDTEAFF
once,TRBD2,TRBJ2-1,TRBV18,TGTGCCAGCTCGCGACTAGCGGGAGGTGGTAATGAGCAGTTCTTC,CASSRLAGGGNEQFF
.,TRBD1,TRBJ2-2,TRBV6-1,TGTGCCAGCACCAAGACAGGGGGGAACACCGGGGAGCTGTTTTTT,CASTKTGGNTGELFF
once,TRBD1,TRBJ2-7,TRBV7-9,TGTGCCAGCAGCCGCAGGGGGCAGGGGGCAAAGCAGTACTTC,CASSRRGQGAKQYF
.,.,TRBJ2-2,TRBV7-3,TGTGCCAGCAGCTTAACCCCCGGGCAGAACACCGGGGAGCTGTTTTTT,CASSLTPGQNTGELFF
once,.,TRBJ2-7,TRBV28,TGTGCCAGCAGCTCCAGGCACCGTCCCACCTCCTACGAGCAGTACTTC,CASSSRHRPTSYEQYF
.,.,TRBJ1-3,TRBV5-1,TGCGCCAGCTCCGGGGGGGGTCGAGGAAACACCATATATTTT,CASSGGGRGNTIYF
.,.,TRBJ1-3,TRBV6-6,TGTGCCAGCAGATCAGGGGCCGGCTCTGGAAACACCATATATTTT,CASRSGAGSGNTIYF
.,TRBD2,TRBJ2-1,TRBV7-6,TGTGCCAGCAGCTTATTGTTGACTAGCGGGAGGAGCTCCTACAATGAGCAGTTCTTC,CASSLLLTSGRSSYNEQFF
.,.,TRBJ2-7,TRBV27,TGTGCCAGCAGTTCAGGGACTTTTGGGACTTTTTACGAGCAGTACTTC,CASSSGTFGTFYEQYF
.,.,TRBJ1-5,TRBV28,TGTGCCAGCAGAGCGCTTTATTACAAGTTTTCCAATCAGCCCCAGCATTTT,CASRALYYKFSNQPQHF
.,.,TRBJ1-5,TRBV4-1,TGCGCCAGCAGCCAGAGTGTGGAGGCCAATAGCAATCAGCCCCAGCATTTT,CASSQSVEANSNQPQHF
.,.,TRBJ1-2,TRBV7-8,TGTGCCAGCAGCTTAGCCGATCGGGAGTACACCTTC,CASSLADREYTF
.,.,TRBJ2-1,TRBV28,TGTGCCAGCAGTTTGTGGGGTATGAATGAGCAGTTCTTC,CASSLWGMNEQFF
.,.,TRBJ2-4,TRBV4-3,TGCGCCAGCAGCCAAGATTTTCAAAACATTCAGTACTTC,CASSQDFQNIQYF